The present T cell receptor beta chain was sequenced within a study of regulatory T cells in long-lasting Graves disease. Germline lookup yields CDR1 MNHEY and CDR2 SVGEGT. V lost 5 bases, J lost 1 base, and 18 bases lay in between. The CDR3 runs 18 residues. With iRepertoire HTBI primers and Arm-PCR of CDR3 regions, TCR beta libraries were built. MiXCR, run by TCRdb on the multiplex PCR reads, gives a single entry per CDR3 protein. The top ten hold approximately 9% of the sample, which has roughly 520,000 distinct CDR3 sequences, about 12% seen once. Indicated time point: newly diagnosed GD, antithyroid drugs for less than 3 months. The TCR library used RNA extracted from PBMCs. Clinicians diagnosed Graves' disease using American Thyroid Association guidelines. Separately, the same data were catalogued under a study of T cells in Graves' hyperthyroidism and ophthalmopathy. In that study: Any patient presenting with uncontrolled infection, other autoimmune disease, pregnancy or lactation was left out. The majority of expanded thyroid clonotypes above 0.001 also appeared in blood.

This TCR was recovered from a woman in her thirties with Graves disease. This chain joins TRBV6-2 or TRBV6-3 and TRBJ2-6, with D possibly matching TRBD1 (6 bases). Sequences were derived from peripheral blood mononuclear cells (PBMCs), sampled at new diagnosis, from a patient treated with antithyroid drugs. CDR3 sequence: CASSHTGTFSSGANVLTF. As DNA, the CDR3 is TGTGCCAGCAGTCACACGGGGACATTCTCGTCTGGGGCCAACGTCCTGACTTTC.